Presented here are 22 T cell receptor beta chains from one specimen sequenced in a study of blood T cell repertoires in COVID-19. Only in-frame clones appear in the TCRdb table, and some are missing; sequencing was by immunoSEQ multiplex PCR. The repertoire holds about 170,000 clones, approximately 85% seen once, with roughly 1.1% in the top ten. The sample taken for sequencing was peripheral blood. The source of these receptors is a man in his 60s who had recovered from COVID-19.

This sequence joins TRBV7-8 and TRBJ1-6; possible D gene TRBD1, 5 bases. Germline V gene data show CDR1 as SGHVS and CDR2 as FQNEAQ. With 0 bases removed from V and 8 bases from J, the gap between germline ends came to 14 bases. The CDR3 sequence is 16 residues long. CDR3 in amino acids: CASSLASGPSHSPLHF. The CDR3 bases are TGTGCCAGCAGCTTAGCGTCAGGGCCAAGTCATTCACCCCTCCACTTT.

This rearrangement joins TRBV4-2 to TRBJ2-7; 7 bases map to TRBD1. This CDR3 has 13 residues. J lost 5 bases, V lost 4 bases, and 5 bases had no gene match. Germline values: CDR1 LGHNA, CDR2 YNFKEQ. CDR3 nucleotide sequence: TGTGCCAGCAGCCTCCTAGACAGGGACGAGCAGTACTTC. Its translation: CASSLLDRDEQYF.

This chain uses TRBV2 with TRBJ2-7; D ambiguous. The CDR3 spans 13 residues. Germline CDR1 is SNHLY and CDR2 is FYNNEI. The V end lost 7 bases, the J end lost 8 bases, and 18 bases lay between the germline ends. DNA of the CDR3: TGTGCCAGCATCCCAAGTGCCCAGTCCCAGCAGTACTTC. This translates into CASIPSAQSQQYF.

The CDR3 sequence is CASSKDAGQEAFF. CDR3 in DNA: TGTGCCAGCAGCAAAGACGCGGGTCAAGAAGCTTTCTTT. The chain recombines TRBV21-1 with TRBJ1-1. TRBV21-1 has pseudogene status. The CDR3 contains 13 residues.

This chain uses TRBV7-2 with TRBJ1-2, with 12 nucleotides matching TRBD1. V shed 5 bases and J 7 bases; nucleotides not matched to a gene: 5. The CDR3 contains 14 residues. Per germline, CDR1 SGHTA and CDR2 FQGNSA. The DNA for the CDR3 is TGTGCCAGCAGCAAGGGACAGGGGGCGCTTGGCTACACCTTC. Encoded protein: CASSKGQGALGYTF.

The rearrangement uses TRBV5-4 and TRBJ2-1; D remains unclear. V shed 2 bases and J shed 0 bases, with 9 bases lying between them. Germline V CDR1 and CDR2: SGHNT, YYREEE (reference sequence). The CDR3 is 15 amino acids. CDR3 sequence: CASSLHSSSYNEQFF. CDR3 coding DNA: TGTGCCAGCAGCTTACACAGCAGCTCCTACAATGAGCAGTTCTTC.

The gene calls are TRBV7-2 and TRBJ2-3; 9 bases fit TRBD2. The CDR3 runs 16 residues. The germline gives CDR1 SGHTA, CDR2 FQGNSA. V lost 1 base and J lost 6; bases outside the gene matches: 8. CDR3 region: CASSLGFAGGPDTQYF. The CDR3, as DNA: TGTGCCAGCAGCTTAGGGTTTGCGGGGGGGCCGGATACGCAGTATTTT.

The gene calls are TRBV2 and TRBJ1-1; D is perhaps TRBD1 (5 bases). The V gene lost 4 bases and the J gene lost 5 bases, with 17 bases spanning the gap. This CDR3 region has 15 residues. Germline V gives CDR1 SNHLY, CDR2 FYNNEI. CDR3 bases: TGTGCCAGCAGTGGTTTGGGGGGAGGAGGGACTGAAGCTTTCTTT. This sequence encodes CASSGLGGGGTEAFF. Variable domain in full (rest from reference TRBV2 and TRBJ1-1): EPEVTQTPSHQVTQMGQEVILRCVPISNHLYFYWYRQILGQKVEFLVSFYNNEISEKSEIFDDQFSVERPDGSNFTLKIRSTKLEDSAMYFCASSGLGGGGTEAFFGQGTRLTVV.

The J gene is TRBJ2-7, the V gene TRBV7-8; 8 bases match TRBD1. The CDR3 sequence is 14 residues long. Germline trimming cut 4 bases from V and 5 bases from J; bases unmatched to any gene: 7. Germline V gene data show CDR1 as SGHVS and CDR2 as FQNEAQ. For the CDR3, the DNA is TGTGCCAGCAGCTCACGGACAGGGCTGGACGAGCAGTACTTC. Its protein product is CASSSRTGLDEQYF.

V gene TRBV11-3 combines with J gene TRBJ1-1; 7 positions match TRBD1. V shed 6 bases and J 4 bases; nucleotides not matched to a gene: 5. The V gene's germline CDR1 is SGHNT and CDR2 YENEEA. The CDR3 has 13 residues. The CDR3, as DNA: TGTGCCAGCAGTTCTACAGGGGTCACTGAAGCTTTCTTT. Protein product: CASSSTGVTEAFF.

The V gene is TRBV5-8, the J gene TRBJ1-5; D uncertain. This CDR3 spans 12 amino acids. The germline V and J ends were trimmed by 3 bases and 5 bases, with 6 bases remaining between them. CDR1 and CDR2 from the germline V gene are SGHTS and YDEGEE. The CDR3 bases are TGTGCCAGCAGCTACCGAGATCAGCCCCAGCATTTT. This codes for CASSYRDQPQHF.

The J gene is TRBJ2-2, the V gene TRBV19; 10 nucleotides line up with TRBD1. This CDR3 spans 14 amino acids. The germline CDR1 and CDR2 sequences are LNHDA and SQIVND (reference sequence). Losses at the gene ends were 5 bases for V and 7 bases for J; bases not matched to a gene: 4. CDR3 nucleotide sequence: TGTGCCAGTAGTCGACAGGGGGCGGACGGGGAGCTGTTTTTT. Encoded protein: CASSRQGADGELFF.

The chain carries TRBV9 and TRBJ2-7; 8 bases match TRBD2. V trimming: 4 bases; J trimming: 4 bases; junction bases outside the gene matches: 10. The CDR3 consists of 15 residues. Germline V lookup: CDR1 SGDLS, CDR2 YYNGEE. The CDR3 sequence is CASSPSGGEIYEQYF. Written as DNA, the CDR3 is TGTGCCAGCAGCCCCAGCGGGGGAGAAATTTACGAGCAGTACTTC. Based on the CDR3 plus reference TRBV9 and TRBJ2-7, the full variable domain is DSGVTQTPKHLITATGQRVTLRCSPRSGDLSVYWYQQSLDQGLQFLIQYYNGEERAKGNILERFSAQQFPDLHSELNLSSLELGDSALYFCASSPSGGEIYEQYFGPGTRLTVT.

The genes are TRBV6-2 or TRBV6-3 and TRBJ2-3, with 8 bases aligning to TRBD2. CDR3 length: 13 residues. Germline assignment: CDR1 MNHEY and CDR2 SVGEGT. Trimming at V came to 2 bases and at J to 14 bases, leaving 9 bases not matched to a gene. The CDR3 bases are TGTGCCAGCAGTTACCCGGCGGGGGGACCCTCGTATTTT. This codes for CASSYPAGGPSYF.

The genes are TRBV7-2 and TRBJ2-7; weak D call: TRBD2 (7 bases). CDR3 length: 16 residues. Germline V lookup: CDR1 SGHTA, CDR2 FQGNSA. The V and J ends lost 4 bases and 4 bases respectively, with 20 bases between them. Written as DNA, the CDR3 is TGTGCCAGCAGCTGGGGGGGCGACCCGCAGGGGTACGAGCAGTACTTC. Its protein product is CASSWGGDPQGYEQYF.

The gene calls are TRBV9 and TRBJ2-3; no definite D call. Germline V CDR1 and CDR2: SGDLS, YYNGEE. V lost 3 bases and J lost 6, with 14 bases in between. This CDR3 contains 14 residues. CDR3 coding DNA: TGTGCCAGCAGCGCCCTTGCGGCCGGGGATACGCAGTATTTT. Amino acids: CASSALAAGDTQYF.

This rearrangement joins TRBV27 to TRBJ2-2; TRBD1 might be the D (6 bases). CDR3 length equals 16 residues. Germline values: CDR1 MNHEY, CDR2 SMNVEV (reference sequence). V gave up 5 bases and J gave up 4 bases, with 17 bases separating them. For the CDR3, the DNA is TGTGCCAGCAGTCAGGGACAACCAATAGGCACCGGGGAGCTGTTTTTT. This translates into CASSQGQPIGTGELFF.

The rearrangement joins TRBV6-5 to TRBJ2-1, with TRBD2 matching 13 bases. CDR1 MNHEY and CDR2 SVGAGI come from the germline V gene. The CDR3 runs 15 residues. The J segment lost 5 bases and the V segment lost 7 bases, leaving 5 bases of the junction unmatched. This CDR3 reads CASTSLAGGNNEQFF. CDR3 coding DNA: TGTGCCAGCACCTCACTAGCGGGGGGGAACAATGAGCAGTTCTTC.

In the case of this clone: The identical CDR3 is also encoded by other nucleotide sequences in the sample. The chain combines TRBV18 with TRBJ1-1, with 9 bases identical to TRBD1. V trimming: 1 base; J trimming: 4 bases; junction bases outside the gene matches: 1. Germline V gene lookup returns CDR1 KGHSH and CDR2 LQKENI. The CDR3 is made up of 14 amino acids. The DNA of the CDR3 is TGTGCCAGCTCACCACGGACAGGGGTCACTGAAGCTTTCTTT. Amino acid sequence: CASSPRTGVTEAFF.

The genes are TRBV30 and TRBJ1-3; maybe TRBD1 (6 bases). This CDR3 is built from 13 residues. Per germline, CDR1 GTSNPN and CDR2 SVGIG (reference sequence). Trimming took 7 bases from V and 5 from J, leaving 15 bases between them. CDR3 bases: TGTGCCTCTAAGAACAGGGACCGAAACACCATATATTTT. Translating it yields CASKNRDRNTIYF.

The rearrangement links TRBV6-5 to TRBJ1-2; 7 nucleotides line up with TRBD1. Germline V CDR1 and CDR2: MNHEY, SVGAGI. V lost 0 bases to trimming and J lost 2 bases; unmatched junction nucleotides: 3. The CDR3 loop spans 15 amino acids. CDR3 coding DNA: TGTGCCAGCAGTTACTCCGGGACAGAGAACTATGGCTACACCTTC. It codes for CASSYSGTENYGYTF.

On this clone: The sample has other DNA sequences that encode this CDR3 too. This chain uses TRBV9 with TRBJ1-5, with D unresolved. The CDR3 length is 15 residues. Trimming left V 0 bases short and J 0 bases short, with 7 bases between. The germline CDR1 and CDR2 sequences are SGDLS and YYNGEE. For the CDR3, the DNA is TGTGCCAGCAGCGTAGGAAGAGGTAGCAATCAGCCCCAGCATTTT. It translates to CASSVGRGSNQPQHF.